What follows are 28 T cell receptor beta chains derived from one specimen sequenced in a study of blood T cell repertoires in COVID-19. Using immunoSEQ multiplex PCR, the repertoire was profiled, and TCRdb retains in-frame clones only, with some absent. The data contain around 230,000 clones, 75% to 90% of them singletons. The sequenced sample was peripheral blood. These receptor sequences come from a man aged 40-49 years with acute or convalescent COVID-19.

This clone has only one observation. The J gene is TRBJ2-4, the V gene TRBV29-1, with TRBD2 as a possible D gene (6 bases). The V gene's germline CDR1 is SQVTM and CDR2 ANQGSEA. The CDR3 covers 12 residues. Trimming shortened V by 6 bases and J by 1 base, and 7 bases separated the two germline ends. CDR3 region: CSVGGAKNIQYF. In DNA, the CDR3 is TGCAGCGTGGGGGGTGCCAAAAACATTCAGTACTTC.

In this sample, this clone turned up a few times. The chain is built from TRBV7-8 and TRBJ1-1; D is ambiguous. Germline V gene sequence: CDR1 SGHVS, CDR2 FQNEAQ. V shed 5 bases and J shed 4 bases, with 14 bases lying between them. The CDR3 totals 14 residues. The CDR3 nucleotides are TGTGCCAGCAGCCCTCAGATATCTGGCACTGAAGCTTTCTTT. This gives the protein CASSPQISGTEAFF.

The chain carries TRBV7-2 and TRBJ1-4; a weak D match, TRBD1 (6 bases). Per the germline V gene, CDR1 is SGHTA and CDR2 is FQGNSA. The CDR3 contains 15 residues. The germline V and J ends were trimmed by 5 bases and 4 bases, with 14 bases remaining between them. CDR3 nucleotide sequence: TGTGCCAGCAGCGCTGACTGGGACAATAATGAAAAACTGTTTTTT. This sequence encodes CASSADWDNNEKLFF.

This chain uses TRBV7-6 with TRBJ1-3; 8 bases are shared with TRBD1. CDR3 length: 17 amino acids. Germline V gene data show CDR1 as SGHVS and CDR2 as FNYEAQ. Trimming cost V 1 base and J 0 bases; bases outside gene matches: 5. The chain's CDR3 is CASSLVGTGLSGNTIYF. CDR3 nucleotide sequence: TGTGCCAGCAGCTTAGTGGGGACAGGCCTCTCTGGAAACACCATATATTTT.

The chain couples TRBV18 to TRBJ1-5; D not resolved. Germline V gene lookup returns CDR1 KGHSH and CDR2 LQKENI. V was pared by 3 bases and J by 7 bases, with 16 bases between. The CDR3 consists of 15 residues. The CDR3 DNA follows: TGTGCCAGCTCACCTACGATCGCTCCGGGGCAGCCCCAGCATTTT. The encoded protein is CASSPTIAPGQPQHF.

This chain connects TRBV27 to TRBJ1-5, with D possibly matching TRBD1 (6 bases). The CDR3 runs 13 residues. Germline values: CDR1 MNHEY, CDR2 SMNVEV (reference sequence). Trimming took off 5 bases at V and 3 bases at J, with 8 bases between the two ends. The CDR3 spells CASSDRYNQPQHF. DNA for the CDR3: TGTGCCAGCAGTGACAGGTACAATCAGCCCCAGCATTTT.

The rearrangement links TRBV19 to TRBJ1-1; 9 bases match TRBD1. In germline, CDR1 is LNHDA, CDR2 SQIVND (reference sequence). The CDR3 extends over 19 amino acids. The V segment lost 0 bases and the J segment 7 bases; nucleotides outside the gene matches: 18. DNA of the CDR3: TGTGCCAGTAGTATAGATCGTCCGGGACAGGGTTCCGTTTATGGTGAAGCTTTCTTT. Protein product: CASSIDRPGQGSVYGEAFF.

This clone was seen just once. This chain links TRBV11-2 with TRBJ2-5; tentative D call: TRBD1 (5 bases). There are 15 residues in the CDR3. V was trimmed by 5 bases and J by 3 bases, leaving 16 bases between them. The germline V gene has CDR1 SGHAT and CDR2 FQNNGV. CDR3 bases: TGTGCCAGCAGCGCAACCACAGGTCGAGAAGAGACCCAGTACTTC. Translated, it gives CASSATTGREETQYF.

Only a few counts were recorded for this clone. The J gene is TRBJ2-1, the V gene TRBV3-1 (or the pseudogene TRBV3-2), with D hard to call. CDR1 and CDR2 from the germline V gene are LGHDT and YNNKEL (reference sequence). V lost 2 bases and J lost 4, with 12 bases in between. CDR3 length: 15 residues. The CDR3 here is CASSQSSLNYNEQFF. CDR3 nucleotides: TGTGCCAGCAGCCAATCGTCTCTTAATTACAATGAGCAGTTCTTC.

J is TRBJ2-7 and V is TRBV30; 7 positions agree with TRBD1. The germline CDR1 and CDR2 sequences are GTSNPN and SVGIG (reference sequence). The CDR3 length is 14 residues. V lost 4 bases to trimming and J lost 3 bases; unmatched junction nucleotides: 9. The CDR3 spells CAWNTGTAFYEQYF. The CDR3 bases are TGTGCCTGGAACACCGGGACAGCGTTCTACGAGCAGTACTTC.

This sequence joins TRBV5-8 and TRBJ2-7; possible D gene TRBD1, 6 bases. CDR3 length: 18 amino acids. The V gene lost 0 bases and the J gene lost 0 bases, with 19 bases spanning the gap. Germline CDR1 is SGHTS and CDR2 is YDEGEE. The CDR3 protein is CASSLGRRTGTSSYEQYF. The DNA of the CDR3 is TGTGCCAGCAGCTTGGGTAGGCGAACAGGGACGAGCTCCTACGAGCAGTACTTC.

There are a few counts of this clone. This sequence joins TRBV19 and TRBJ1-2; weak D call: TRBD1 (6 bases). Trimming left V 4 bases short and J 5 bases short, with 29 bases between. The CDR3 length is 19 residues. Germline V gives CDR1 LNHDA, CDR2 SQIVND (reference sequence). The CDR3 DNA follows: TGTGCCAGTAGTACACCCCCCAAGAAGGGGGAAATTCTTATTTATGGCTACACCTTC. Translation: CASSTPPKKGEILIYGYTF.

The chain employs TRBV7-3 and TRBJ2-3; TRBD2 matches at 7 bases. V lost 5 bases, J lost 0 bases, and 11 bases stayed unmatched. CDR3 length: 17 residues. CDR1 is SGHTA, CDR2 FQGTGA, per germline. The CDR3 reads CASSPWLAGESTDTQYF. The CDR3 coding sequence is TGTGCCAGCAGCCCTTGGTTGGCGGGAGAGAGCACAGATACGCAGTATTTT. The full variable domain, completed using reference TRBV7-3 and TRBJ2-3, is GAGVSQTPSNKVTEKGKYVELRCDPISGHTALYWYRQSLGQGPEFLIYFQGTGAADDSGLPNDRFFAVRPEGSVSTLKIQRTERGDSAVYLCASSPWLAGESTDTQYFGPGTRLTVL.

V usage is TRBV19 and J usage is TRBJ2-2; tentative D call: TRBD1 (7 bases). Trimming removed 2 bases at V and 4 bases at J, with 14 bases between. Germline CDR1 is LNHDA and CDR2 is SQIVND (reference sequence). The length of the CDR3 is 16 residues. The CDR3 sequence: CASSIRQGGLTGELFF. The CDR3 nucleotides are TGTGCCAGTAGTATAAGACAGGGAGGTCTCACCGGGGAGCTGTTTTTT.

At least ten counts were recorded for this clone. The chain recombines TRBV18 with TRBJ1-1; maybe TRBD1 (5 bases). Trimming removed 3 bases at V and 1 base at J, with 18 bases between. Germline loops: CDR1 KGHSH, CDR2 LQKENI. The CDR3 length is 17 residues. CDR3 residues: CASSPRPHGTQNTEAFF. The DNA for the CDR3 is TGTGCCAGCTCACCGCGACCCCACGGGACTCAGAACACTGAAGCTTTCTTT.

Only one count was recorded for this clone. This chain uses TRBV15 with TRBJ1-2, with D perhaps TRBD1 (6 bases). The length of the CDR3 is 16 residues. Trimming shortened V by 0 bases and J by 8 bases, and 19 bases separated the two germline ends. The V gene's germline CDR1 is LNHNV and CDR2 YYDKDF (reference sequence). The CDR3 nucleotides are TGTGCCACCAGCAGAGATCTGGGGGCACCTCAGCTGGGCTACACCTTC. Encoded protein: CATSRDLGAPQLGYTF.

The CDR3 region has the DNA TGTGCCAGCAGCTCCGCTCTAGCGGGAGCACTCTTCAGCTCCTACGAGCAGTACTTC. Its translation: CASSSALAGALFSSYEQYF. The genes are TRBV7-8 and TRBJ2-7; 10 bases agree with TRBD2. This CDR3 contains 19 residues. J gave up 0 bases and V 4 bases, and 15 bases lay outside the gene matches. The V gene's germline CDR1 is SGHVS and CDR2 FQNEAQ.

This sequence joins TRBV5-5 and TRBJ2-1; weak D call: TRBD1 (5 bases). CDR3 length: 12 amino acids. Per the germline V gene, CDR1 is SGHKS and CDR2 is YYEKEE (reference sequence). V was shortened by 2 bases and J by 10 bases, with 10 bases between the two germline ends. CDR3 sequence (DNA): TGTGCCAGCAGCTTCGACAGCCCCGAGCAGTTCTTC. Translating gives CASSFDSPEQFF. The variable domain in full, with the rest retrieved from reference TRBV5-5 and TRBJ2-1, is DAGVTQSPTHLIKTRGQQVTLRCSPISGHKSVSWYQQVLGQGPQFIFQYYEKEERGRGNFPDRFSARQFPNYSSELNVNALLLGDSALYLCASSFDSPEQFFGPGTRLTVL.

Only one count was recorded for this clone. V gene TRBV6-6 combines with J gene TRBJ2-5, with 7 bases lining up with TRBD1. This CDR3 has 14 residues. Losses at the gene ends were 4 bases for V and 2 bases for J; bases not matched to a gene: 4. CDR1 MNHNY and CDR2 SVGAGI come from the germline V gene (reference sequence). For the CDR3, the DNA is TGTGCCAGCAGTTTGGGGACAGTACAAGAGACCCAGTACTTC. Protein: CASSLGTVQETQYF.

This sequence joins TRBV7-8 and TRBJ2-1; 9 bases fit TRBD2. Germline trimming cut 6 bases from V and 4 bases from J; bases unmatched to any gene: 4. This CDR3 spans 14 amino acids. CDR1 is SGHVS and CDR2 is FQNEAQ in the germline V gene. The CDR3 DNA reads TGTGCCAGCAGAACCCTAGCGGGGTACAATGAGCAGTTCTTC. Its protein product is CASRTLAGYNEQFF.

This clone turned up a few times. The chain carries TRBV30 and TRBJ2-3, with 11 nucleotides matching TRBD2. The CDR3 totals 17 residues. V shed 4 bases, J shed 8 bases, and the junction held 17 bases outside the gene matches. CDR1 and CDR2 from the germline V gene are GTSNPN and SVGIG (reference sequence). The CDR3 loop is CAWNGAIAGGPQVTQYF. CDR3 in DNA: TGTGCCTGGAACGGGGCAATAGCGGGAGGGCCCCAAGTTACGCAGTATTTT.

Here the CDR3 reads CASRPLSGGAGREQYF. For the CDR3, the DNA is TGCGCCAGCAGACCGTTAAGCGGGGGGGCAGGAAGGGAGCAGTACTTC. The J gene is TRBJ2-7, the V gene TRBV5-1; 10 nucleotides match TRBD2. The germline V gene encodes CDR1 SGHRS and CDR2 YFSETQ. The V and J ends lost 5 bases and 7 bases, in that order; junction bases with no gene match: 15. CDR3 length: 16 residues.

This chain connects TRBV15 to TRBJ1-2, with TRBD1 matching over 7 bases. Germline trimming cut 1 base from V and 4 bases from J; bases unmatched to any gene: 6. The CDR3 runs 15 residues. The germline CDR1 and CDR2 sequences are LNHNV and YYDKDF (reference sequence). The CDR3 protein is CATSRATGWGYGYTF. As DNA, the CDR3 is TGTGCCACCAGCAGAGCGACAGGGTGGGGCTATGGCTACACCTTC.

V and J are TRBV7-9 and TRBJ2-1, with D hard to call. Germline V gene data show CDR1 as SEHNR and CDR2 as FQNEAQ (reference sequence). The length of the CDR3 is 12 residues. Trimming removed 6 bases from V and 5 bases from J, with 8 bases in between. CDR3 amino acids: CASSTSDNEQFF. In DNA form, the CDR3 reads TGTGCCAGCAGTACGAGCGACAATGAGCAGTTCTTC.

This clone has a handful of counts. The chain is built from TRBV6-5 and TRBJ1-1; 10 bases align to TRBD1. This CDR3 spans 15 amino acids. V lost 6 bases to trimming and J lost 12 bases; unmatched junction nucleotides: 16. The germline V gene has CDR1 MNHEY and CDR2 SVGAGI. The CDR3 region is CASSKGGTGERETFF. In DNA, the CDR3 is TGTGCCAGCAGCAAGGGGGGGACAGGGGAGCGGGAGACTTTCTTT.

This sequence joins TRBV30 and TRBJ1-6; 7 nucleotides match TRBD1. With 6 bases clipped from V and 10 bases from J, the junction kept 6 bases outside the gene matches. Germline V lookup: CDR1 GTSNPN, CDR2 SVGIG (reference sequence). CDR3 length: 12 amino acids. The CDR3 nucleotides are TGTGCCTGCGACAGGGATCTCTCACCCCTCCACTTT. It encodes CACDRDLSPLHF.

The chain couples TRBV7-9 to TRBJ2-3, with D uncertain. In germline, CDR1 is SEHNR, CDR2 FQNEAQ (reference sequence). This CDR3 region has 15 residues. V lost 5 bases to trimming and J lost 0 bases, with 12 bases between them. CDR3 sequence reads: CASSSGPLSTDTQYF. As DNA, the CDR3 is TGTGCCAGCAGCAGTGGGCCGCTAAGCACAGATACGCAGTATTTT.

This clone was seen ten or more times. The rearrangement uses TRBV5-1 and TRBJ2-7; 7 bases match TRBD1. V trimming: 6 bases; J trimming: 5 bases; junction bases outside the gene matches: 5. The CDR3 loop spans 12 amino acids. Germline V CDR1 and CDR2: SGHRS, YFSETQ. As DNA, the CDR3 is TGCGCCAGCAAATCCAGGGGGAACGAGCAGTACTTC. Encoded protein: CASKSRGNEQYF.